One sample yielded the 13 T cell receptor beta chains listed below, sequenced in a study of T cell responses to AZD1222 COVID-19 vaccine. Generated by immunoSEQ multiplex PCR, the TCRdb table keeps only in-frame clones and is missing some. Here the sample spans 40,000 to 65,000 clones, 70% to 85% being singletons. This specimen was peripheral blood, taken on day 0 of AZD1222 vaccination. The receptor source for this set is an adult in good health.

The chain has TRBV21-1 and TRBJ1-2. TRBV21-1 represents a pseudogene. The length of the CDR3 is 13 residues. In DNA form, the CDR3 reads TGTGCCAGCAGCAATCCGGGCAACTATGGCTACACCTTC. This codes for CASSNPGNYGYTF.

The chain combines TRBV13 with TRBJ1-3; 11 bases are a match to TRBD1. The CDR3 consists of 15 residues. The trim removed 5 bases at V and 5 bases at J, leaving 5 bases unmatched. The germline CDR1 and CDR2 sequences are PRHDT and FYEKMQ (reference sequence). In DNA form, the CDR3 reads TGTGCCAGCAGCAAGCGGGACAGGGGGAGAAACACCATATATTTT. This translates into CASSKRDRGRNTIYF.

The chain is built from TRBV27 and TRBJ2-4; D gene uncertain. V was trimmed by 6 bases and J by 2 bases, leaving 14 bases between them. This CDR3 contains 15 residues. The V gene's germline CDR1 is MNHEY and CDR2 SMNVEV (reference sequence). CDR3 in amino acids: CASSPSGGTKNIQYF. The CDR3 coding sequence is TGTGCCAGCAGCCCCTCTGGCGGAACCAAAAACATTCAGTACTTC.

This chain links TRBV18 with TRBJ2-7; the D call may be TRBD1 or TRBD2 (5 bases each). This CDR3 region has 15 residues. Germline CDR1 and CDR2: KGHSH and LQKENI. V lost 4 bases, J lost 3 bases, and 16 bases lay in between. Here the CDR3 reads CASSQGTRTVYEQYF. The CDR3 DNA sequence: TGTGCCAGCTCACAAGGGACCAGAACCGTCTACGAGCAGTACTTC.

This chain uses TRBV19 with TRBJ2-7, with 9 bases lining up with TRBD2. Germline V gene data show CDR1 as LNHDA and CDR2 as SQIVND (reference sequence). The CDR3 extends over 14 amino acids. The V gene end was trimmed by 6 bases and the J gene end by 7 bases; junction bases not matched to a gene: 10. The CDR3 bases are TGTGCCAGTAGCCCGGGACTAGCAGCGGGGGAGCAGTACTTC. Its translation: CASSPGLAAGEQYF.

The gene calls are TRBV2 and TRBJ2-4; D perhaps matches TRBD1 (5 bases). Germline V gives CDR1 SNHLY, CDR2 FYNNEI. This CDR3 is built from 15 residues. The germline V and J ends were trimmed by 0 bases and 2 bases, with 8 bases remaining between them. This CDR3 reads CASSEANRPKNIQYF. The CDR3, as DNA: TGTGCCAGCAGTGAAGCAAACAGGCCCAAAAACATTCAGTACTTC.

This clone was recorded only once. J is TRBJ2-7 and V is TRBV10-1; D call uncertain. Between the trimmed V and J ends, which lost 4 bases and 3 bases, there was a span of 10 bases. The germline V gene encodes CDR1 WNHNN and CDR2 SYGVQD (reference sequence). The CDR3 has 13 amino acids. CDR3 nucleotide sequence: TGCGCCAGCAGTGTCTCAGGTGGCTACGAGCAGTACTTC. Its translation is CASSVSGGYEQYF.

This CDR3 reads CASSPQGRNTIYF. The CDR3 DNA follows: TGTGCCAGCAGCCCACAAGGACGAAACACCATATATTTT. The chain has TRBV14 and TRBJ1-3, with D unresolved. CDR3 length: 13 amino acids. V lost 4 bases and J lost 5, with 9 bases in between. From germline, CDR1 is SGHDN and CDR2 FVKESK.

The chain is built from TRBV4-2 and TRBJ1-1; 12 bases are shared with TRBD1. This CDR3 region has 17 residues. The V gene end was trimmed by 4 bases and the J gene end by 1 base; junction bases not matched to a gene: 7. Germline V gives CDR1 LGHNA, CDR2 YNFKEQ. In DNA, the CDR3 is TGTGCCAGCAGCCGACGACCGGGACAGGGGGCGAACACTGAAGCTTTCTTT. It codes for CASSRRPGQGANTEAFF.

The chain employs TRBV2 and TRBJ2-3, with D tentatively TRBD1 (5 bases). Germline V lookup: CDR1 SNHLY, CDR2 FYNNEI. The V end lost 6 bases, the J end lost 0 bases, and 10 bases lay between the germline ends. The CDR3 has 14 residues. The CDR3 loop reads CASRQGLSTDTQYF. The CDR3 coding sequence is TGTGCCAGCAGGCAGGGTCTGAGCACAGATACGCAGTATTTT. The full variable domain, in which reference TRBV2 and TRBJ2-3 provide the parts outside the CDR3, is EPEVTQTPSHQVTQMGQEVILRCVPISNHLYFYWYRQILGQKVEFLVSFYNNEISEKSEIFDDQFSVERPDGSNFTLKIRSTKLEDSAMYFCASRQGLSTDTQYFGPGTRLTVL.

This clone was found once. The genes are TRBV5-4 and TRBJ2-7; 7 nucleotides agree with TRBD2. The V and J ends lost 0 bases and 2 bases, in that order; junction bases with no gene match: 5. The CDR3 sequence is 15 residues long. The germline V gene encodes CDR1 SGHNT and CDR2 YYREEE (reference sequence). The DNA for the CDR3 is TGTGCCAGCAGCTTGGGCCCTAGCGGAGCCTACGAGCAGTACTTC. This encodes CASSLGPSGAYEQYF.

The rearrangement uses TRBV27 and TRBJ2-1; possible D gene TRBD2, 5 bases. Trimming removed 4 bases at V and 10 bases at J, with 17 bases between. This CDR3 has 14 amino acids. The germline V gene has CDR1 MNHEY and CDR2 SMNVEV (reference sequence). CDR3 loop: CASSSMTKDWEQFF. The DNA of the CDR3 is TGTGCCAGCAGTTCAATGACTAAGGATTGGGAGCAGTTCTTC.

This clone appeared a few times. This chain joins TRBV24-1 and TRBJ2-3; D perhaps matches TRBD1 (5 bases). V lost 7 bases to trimming and J lost 6 bases, with 19 bases between them. Germline V CDR1 and CDR2: KGHDR, SFDVKD. CDR3 length equals 15 residues. CDR3 in DNA: TGTGCCACCAGACCCCATGGGGCGCGAGTCGATACGCAGTATTTT. This codes for CATRPHGARVDTQYF.